Given below is one TCR beta chain in context. The data derive from a study of T cells in Graves' hyperthyroidism and ophthalmopathy. Ophthalmopathy patients all had a Clinical Activity Score of at least 3, a NOSPECS grade of at least 4 and disease under 3 months old. The diagnostic basis comprised clinical symptoms, serum thyroxine and TRAb, thyroid ultrasound and orbital computed tomography. The authors obtained PBMCs from over 8.5 ml of fresh peripheral blood. V trimming: 1 base; J trimming: 2 bases; junction bases outside the gene matches: 7. CDR3 length: 17 residues. The germline CDR1 and CDR2 sequences are MNHEY and SMNVEV (reference sequence). Amplified TCR beta CDR3 regions came from RNA transcripts. HTBI primers were used for first-round RT-PCR of the TCR CDR3. Via MiXCR, TCRdb re-called the multiplex PCR reads, giving one row per CDR3 protein. In the table there are approximately 600,000 distinct CDR3 sequences, 20% of which are singletons.

This receptor was identified in a man aged 25-45 years with Graves' ophthalmopathy. The sequenced sample was blood. V gene TRBV27 combines with J gene TRBJ2-1; 8 bases are a match to TRBD2. The CDR3, as DNA: TGTGCCAGCAGTTTATTAATGCCTAGCGGGCCCTACAATGAGCAGTTCTTC. As protein: CASSLLMPSGPYNEQFF.